This T cell receptor (beta chain) derives from a study of blood T cell repertoires in COVID-19. About the study: The United States, Italy and Spain provided the acute and convalescent COVID-19 samples. Sources were T cells, B-cell-depleted T cells, or PBMCs; the material itself was cDNA or gDNA.

This CDR3 spans 13 amino acids. Germline CDR1 and CDR2: SQVTM and ANQGSEA. The V segment lost 4 bases and the J segment 4 bases; nucleotides outside the gene matches: 7. Measured with immunoSEQ multiplex PCR; TCRdb has only the in-frame clones, and not every one. The sample carries about 250,000 clones, approximately 80% recorded once. This clone appeared a few times. The genes are TRBV29-1 and TRBJ2-7; 7 positions agree with TRBD1. This TCR derives from a man in his forties with acute or convalescent COVID-19. The sequencing input was peripheral blood. The CDR3 sequence: CSVGRQGSYEQYF. The CDR3, as DNA: TGCAGCGTTGGGAGACAGGGATCATACGAGCAGTACTTC.